This T cell receptor beta chain was sequenced in a study of post-analysis software for immune sequencing data (dated by TCRdb to the mid-2010s). With respect to the entire study: The recorded disease courses included relapsing-remitting, secondary progressive and progressive-relapsing multiple sclerosis, and some patients had no subtype annotation. The patient repertoires were compared against about 10 previously published healthy control repertoires obtained from donors aged roughly 6 to 25 years. A subset of samples was prepared in parallel using single-end sample barcoding, then pooled and co-amplified after Illumina adapter ligation.

Details on this clonotype: The specificity of this receptor is unknown. Base qualities are not provided; no much larger clone lies one nucleotide away.

To demonstrate the VDJtools post-analysis software, the study profiled TCR beta repertoires from the peripheral blood of 13 young patients with multiple sclerosis. The multiple sclerosis patients were children and adolescents between roughly 6 and 16 years of age. Via the germline V gene (reference sequence), CDR1 is DFQATT and CDR2 SNEGSKA. The junction shows trimming of 2 bases on V and 10 bases on J, plus 11 bases between the germline ends. Its CDR3 holds 11 amino acids, cysteine through phenylalanine. Just CDR3 DNA is preserved here, 33 bases in frame from base 1. Libraries were built with PCR. Sequencer: Illumina HiSeq 2500. To reduce PCR and sequencing biases, unique molecular identifiers were built into the TCR beta cDNA libraries. Every 1 to 10 million input T cells yielded roughly 0.5 million cDNA molecules, meaning each molecule approximated one T cell. The patient libraries were prepared and sequenced with the same protocol used for the earlier healthy control dataset. Samples belonging to the same batch were prepared together, multiplexed and sequenced on a shared HiSeq lane. Concerning the study's data processing: Raw barcoded reads were processed with MIGEC, and single-read molecular identifier groups were discarded before consensus assembly and CDR3 extraction. Clonotype tables were post-analysed with VDJtools, and diversity was normalized by down-sampling all datasets to the smallest sample size. Repertoire overlap clustering matched CDR3 amino acid but not nucleotide sequences to correct batch-related cross-sample contamination. In TCRdb, the public reads were trimmed at Q25 with fastp and aligned with MiXCR, with productive beta chains retained. Here each entry gathers all rows of one CDR3 protein and keeps the most common genes and DNA. V and J calls and clone size were set by TCRdb, not the authors. This sample gives about 770,000 distinct CDR3 sequences in total; about 45% of them show up just once. Approximately 4.4% of the sample lies in the top ten.

Overall results and qualifications from the work: Direct clustering with F measure revealed strong co-clustering of samples prepared in the same batch, which led to a batch-effect correction. The control group was slightly older than the multiple sclerosis patient group. Four to six TRBV segments, including TRBV5-6, TRBV5-1 and TRBV20-1, were significantly more frequent in patients than controls. Normalized Chao1 diversity was significantly lower in multiple sclerosis patients than controls, suggesting substantial peripheral T-cell clonal expansion.

Rearrangement joined TRBV20-1 to TRBJ1-2; the D region possibly corresponds to TRBD1 (6 bases align). The sequence was obtained from a girl aged 10-17 years with multiple sclerosis. Sequencing was done on a sample of blood. DNA sequence: TGCAGTGCTAGACTGGACAGTTACTACACCTTC. Its translation reads: CSARLDSYYTF.